One sample yielded the 21 T cell receptor beta chains listed below, sequenced in a study of cytomegalovirus exposure and HLA in healthy donors. This PCR relied on a set of 60 Vbeta primers and 13 Jbeta primers. TCRdb's copy holds only in-frame clones and misses some; the assay was immunoSEQ multiplex PCR. The table shows some 100,000 clones, with roughly three quarters occurring only once. Sample: PBMCs. These receptors were taken from a man aged 45-65 years in good health and CMV-seropositive.

The gene calls are TRBV11-2 and TRBJ1-6; D may be TRBD1 (6 bases). The germline V and J ends were trimmed by 2 bases and 0 bases, with 8 bases remaining between them. This CDR3 spans 16 amino acids. CDR1 and CDR2 (germline): SGHAT, FQNNGV. CDR3 residues: CASSLRGSSYNSPLHF. The CDR3 bases are TGTGCCAGCAGCTTAAGGGGGAGCTCCTATAATTCACCCCTCCACTTT.

The chain recombines TRBV9 with TRBJ2-2; D remains unclear. There are 14 residues in the CDR3. The germline V and J ends were trimmed by 6 bases and 5 bases, with 14 bases remaining between them. CDR1 and CDR2 (germline): SGDLS, YYNGEE. CDR3 in amino acids: CASTGRQSTGELFF. CDR3 bases: TGTGCCAGCACTGGCCGCCAGTCGACCGGGGAGCTGTTTTTT.

The sample holds a few counts of this clone. The V call is TRBV11-2, the J call TRBJ2-2; D uncertain. Germline lookup yields CDR1 SGHAT and CDR2 FQNNGV. This CDR3 is 14 amino acids long. The ends were cut back, 0 bases at V and 3 bases at J, with 5 bases in the middle. The CDR3 DNA reads TGTGCCAGCAGCTTAGAAAGAGACACCGGGGAGCTGTTTTTT. Translation gives CASSLERDTGELFF.

The chain employs TRBV2 and TRBJ2-7, with D hard to call. This CDR3 comprises 10 residues. Trimming cost V 5 bases and J 4 bases, with 3 bases left between them. CDR1 and CDR2 from the germline V gene are SNHLY and FYNNEI. As DNA, the CDR3 is TGTGCCAGCAGTCTTTACGAGCAGTACTTC. Its translation is CASSLYEQYF.

V usage is TRBV27 and J usage is TRBJ2-1; 9 nucleotides line up with TRBD2. J gave up 2 bases and V 0 bases, and 8 bases lay outside the gene matches. The germline gives CDR1 MNHEY, CDR2 SMNVEV (reference sequence). This CDR3 spans 18 amino acids. For the CDR3, the DNA is TGTGCCAGCAGTTTATCCCCACCGACTAGCGGCCCCTACAATGAGCAGTTCTTC. The encoded protein is CASSLSPPTSGPYNEQFF.

The V gene is TRBV18, the J gene TRBJ2-7; a possible D gene is TRBD2 (6 bases). Per germline, CDR1 KGHSH and CDR2 LQKENI. CDR3 length: 15 amino acids. Trimming shortened V by 4 bases and J by 0 bases, and 13 bases separated the two germline ends. The CDR3 protein is CASSLAGTDSYEQYF. In DNA, the CDR3 is TGTGCCAGCTCACTGGCCGGGACTGACTCCTACGAGCAGTACTTC.

The J gene is TRBJ2-2, the V gene TRBV5-1; the D gene is possibly TRBD1 (6 bases). Germline CDR1 is SGHRS and CDR2 is YFSETQ. V lost 1 base and J lost 2, with 18 bases in between. There are 18 residues in the CDR3. The CDR3 sequence is CASSLTSWAGVNTGELFF. The CDR3 nucleotides are TGCGCCAGCAGCTTGACTTCTTGGGCAGGGGTTAACACCGGGGAGCTGTTTTTT.

This clone was detected only a few times. This sequence joins TRBV18 and TRBJ2-7, with 8 bases that match TRBD1. V lost 2 bases to trimming and J lost 5 bases; unmatched junction nucleotides: 8. The CDR3 has 15 residues. Per the germline V gene, CDR1 is KGHSH and CDR2 is LQKENI. This CDR3 reads CASSPIPGGANEQYF. In nucleotides, the CDR3 is TGTGCCAGCTCACCAATTCCAGGGGGCGCGAACGAGCAGTACTTC.

The chain employs TRBV5-6 and TRBJ1-6, with 7 positions matching TRBD1. The germline V gene has CDR1 SGHDT and CDR2 YYEEEE. Losses at the gene ends were 4 bases for V and 7 bases for J; bases not matched to a gene: 11. This CDR3 contains 16 residues. In DNA, the CDR3 is TGTGCCAGCAGCCCGGCCGGACAGGAAGGGAATTCACCCCTCCACTTT. Protein sequence: CASSPAGQEGNSPLHF.

The genes are TRBV10-3 and TRBJ2-3; the match to TRBD2 covers 12 bases. The J segment lost 5 bases and the V segment lost 0 bases, leaving 6 bases of the junction unmatched. The germline V gene encodes CDR1 ENHRY and CDR2 SYGVKD. This CDR3 spans 17 amino acids. Here the CDR3 reads CAISESLLAGGRDTQYF. CDR3 in DNA: TGTGCCATCAGTGAGTCGCTACTAGCGGGGGGACGAGATACGCAGTATTTT.

This chain connects TRBV6-5 to TRBJ1-1, with 8 positions matching TRBD1. Per the germline V gene, CDR1 is MNHEY and CDR2 is SVGAGI. The CDR3 covers 16 residues. With 1 base clipped from V and 0 bases from J, the junction kept 4 bases outside the gene matches. CDR3 protein: CASSYLGQVMNTEAFF. CDR3 sequence (DNA): TGTGCCAGCAGTTACTTGGGACAGGTGATGAACACTGAAGCTTTCTTT.

The gene calls are TRBV4-3 and TRBJ1-6; D is unresolved. Germline-derived CDR1 and CDR2 are LGHNA and YSLEER. With 4 bases removed from V and 6 bases from J, the gap between germline ends came to 4 bases. The CDR3 runs to 12 residues. This chain's CDR3 is CASSLLNSPLHF. Here the CDR3 DNA reads TGCGCCAGCAGCCTTCTTAATTCACCCCTCCACTTT.

V usage is TRBV10-3 and J usage is TRBJ1-1; no firm D call. The CDR3 spans 16 residues. CDR1 and CDR2 (germline): ENHRY, SYGVKD. V was shortened by 4 bases and J by 0 bases, with 15 bases between the two germline ends. Here the CDR3 DNA reads TGTGCCATCAGTGGGGAGTACGGGGATCTGAACACTGAAGCTTTCTTT. The encoded protein is CAISGEYGDLNTEAFF.

The chain uses TRBV9 and TRBJ2-1; D might be TRBD2 (5 bases). The V gene's germline CDR1 is SGDLS and CDR2 YYNGEE. Trimming took off 0 bases at V and 1 base at J, with 5 bases between the two ends. The CDR3 extends over 14 amino acids. The CDR3: CASSVAGSYNEQFF. DNA of the CDR3: TGTGCCAGCAGCGTAGCGGGGTCCTACAATGAGCAGTTCTTC.

With respect to this clone: An end of the junction does not agree with germline; a read error may underlie this. The genes are TRBV7-9 and TRBJ2-3; 15 nucleotides align to TRBD2. The CDR3 runs to 16 residues. Looked up from germline, CDR1 is SEHNR and CDR2 is FQNEAQ (reference sequence). The CDR3 nucleotides are TGTTCCAGCAGCGGGACTAGCGGGAGGTCAACAGATACGCAGTATTTT. Its translation: CSSSGTSGRSTDTQYF.

This clone was seen a few times. The CDR3 DNA reads as TGTGCCAGCAGCTCGACAGGGAACAATCAGCCCCAGCATTTT. Its protein is CASSSTGNNQPQHF. The J gene is TRBJ1-5, the V gene TRBV7-2; TRBD1 agrees at 7 bases. This CDR3 region has 14 residues. In germline, CDR1 is SGHTA, CDR2 FQGNSA. V shed 4 bases, J shed 3 bases, and the junction held 3 bases outside the gene matches.

V and J are TRBV18 and TRBJ1-5; a possible D gene is TRBD1 (5 bases). V lost 0 bases and J lost 5, with 14 bases in between. Germline V gene sequence: CDR1 KGHSH, CDR2 LQKENI. CDR3 length: 16 amino acids. In DNA, the CDR3 is TGTGCCAGCTCACCACCAGGGGACCCGGGGGATCAGCCCCAGCATTTT. It translates to CASSPPGDPGDQPQHF.

This sequence joins TRBV7-2 and TRBJ1-1, with D unclear. CDR1 and CDR2 from the germline V gene are SGHTA and FQGNSA. The CDR3 runs to 13 residues. V shed 7 bases and J shed 5 bases, with 14 bases lying between them. CDR3 protein: CASTSGSRTEAFF. The CDR3, as DNA: TGTGCCAGCACCTCGGGATCCCGGACTGAAGCTTTCTTT.

The chain is built from TRBV6-5 and TRBJ2-1, with D possibly matching TRBD1 (6 bases). Germline V gives CDR1 MNHEY, CDR2 SVGAGI. This CDR3 has 12 amino acids. The germline V and J ends were trimmed by 5 bases and 9 bases, with 11 bases remaining between them. The CDR3 sequence: CASSGTGPEQFF. DNA of the CDR3: TGTGCCAGCAGTGGTACAGGGCCTGAGCAGTTCTTC.

V usage is TRBV4-1 and J usage is TRBJ2-1; TRBD2 aligns across 11 bases. J was trimmed by 4 bases and V by 4 bases; bases with no gene match: 9. The CDR3 is made up of 17 amino acids. The germline CDR1 and CDR2 sequences are MGHRA and YSYEKL. The DNA for the CDR3 is TGCGCCAGCAGCCTGGTCTCCGGGACTAGCGGATACAATGAGCAGTTCTTC. This encodes CASSLVSGTSGYNEQFF.

V usage is TRBV7-9 and J usage is TRBJ1-4; 7 positions match TRBD1. From germline, CDR1 is SEHNR and CDR2 FQNEAQ (reference sequence). V lost 6 bases, J lost 4 bases, and 8 bases stayed unmatched. The CDR3 contains 15 residues. The CDR3 nucleotides are TGTGCCAGCAGGGGCGGACAGGCGAATAATGAAAAACTGTTTTTT. Its protein product is CASRGGQANNEKLFF.